A selection of T cell receptor beta chains follows, all from one sample in a study of T cell responses to AZD1222 COVID-19 vaccine. This table comes from immunoSEQ multiplex PCR, and its TCRdb copy is limited to in-frame clones, with some not included. The sample shows approximately 100,000 clones, 70% to 90% of them seen only once. Sequences were derived from peripheral blood, sampled on day 0 of AZD1222 vaccination. The receptors stem from an adult in good health. CDR3s include the opening cysteine and the closing phenylalanine or tryptophan. D genes are given only for firm matches. Clone size is not always given. Where it is, it says once, few, many or a class for expanded clones.

j_call v_call clone_size d_call cdr3_nt cdr3_aa
TRBJ2-7 TRBV27 . . TGTGCCAGCAGTCAGGCCGGGTTAGGGGACTACGAGCAGTACTTC CASSQAGLGDYEQYF
TRBJ2-2 TRBV11-2 . . TGTGCCAGCTCTCCCCAGGCCGGCACCGGGGAGCTGTTTTTT CASSPQAGTGELFF
TRBJ2-3 TRBV7-9 . . TGTGCCAACTCCGATTATATTGGGGGCACAGATACGCAGTATTTT CANSDYIGGTDTQYF
TRBJ1-5 TRBV27 once . TGTGCCAGCAGCCTTAATCTGGGATATCAGCCCCAGCATTTT CASSLNLGYQPQHF
TRBJ1-2 TRBV30 . . TGTGCCTGGTTTTCATTGGAAACGGTCCGGTCGGGCTACACCTTC CAWFSLETVRSGYTF
TRBJ1-2 TRBV5-6 . . TGTGCCAGCAGCTTTGGTATTAACAGGGAGAGAGGCACCTTC CASSFGINRERGTF
TRBJ1-1 TRBV27 . . TGTGCCAGCAGCCGAGACGGGAACACTGAAGCTTTCTTT CASSRDGNTEAFF
TRBJ1-2 TRBV11-2 . . TGTGCCAGCAGCCCAACCCCGTATGGCTACACCTTC CASSPTPYGYTF
TRBJ1-4 TRBV6-5 . . TGTGCCACCTCCCAGCGTGAGCTGACTAATGAAAAACTGTTTTTT CATSQRELTNEKLFF
TRBJ2-5 TRBV10-3 . . TGTGCCATCAGTGTGCATGGGGAGACCCAGTACTTC CAISVHGETQYF
TRBJ1-1 TRBV2 . . TGTGCCAGCAGGGAAGGCCAACAACAGGGAACGCCTGAAGCTTTCTTT CASREGQQQGTPEAFF
TRBJ2-5 TRBV6-2/TRBV6-3 . . TGTGCCAGCAGTTACTCTCAAGAGACCCAGTACTTC CASSYSQETQYF
TRBJ2-2 TRBV4-3 . . TGCGCCAGCAGCCCAGGGGGTGGAGGGGTCACCGGGGAGCTGTTTTTT CASSPGGGGVTGELFF
TRBJ1-4 TRBV25-1 . . TGTGCCAGCAATACAGGGTTGTTGAATGAAAAACTGTTTTTT CASNTGLLNEKLFF
TRBJ1-6 TRBV6-2/TRBV6-3 . TRBD1 TGTGCCAGCAGTCCGGGGACAGGGGAAAATTCACCCCTCCACTTT CASSPGTGENSPLHF
TRBJ2-5 TRBV28 once . TGTGCCAGCCAAGTACTAATCCAAGAGACCCAGTACTTC CASQVLIQETQYF
TRBJ1-1 TRBV28 . . TGTGCCAGCACCTCTCGTTTACGCCAAGCTTTCTTT CASTSRLRQAFF
TRBJ2-5 TRBV6-5 . . TGTGCCAGCAGCCTCTCGATGGAGGCGGGGACCCAGTACTTC CASSLSMEAGTQYF
TRBJ2-3 TRBV4-1 . . TGCGCCAGCAGCCAAGTGGGACAAGGGGGATCGCAGTATTTT CASSQVGQGGSQYF
TRBJ2-5 TRBV10-2 . . TGCGCCAGCAGTACAGTAAAGTGGGAGACCCAGTACTTC CASSTVKWETQYF
TRBJ1-2 TRBV27 . TRBD1 TGTGCCAGCAGTCGGGACAGCCGAGGTTATGGCTACACCTTC CASSRDSRGYGYTF
TRBJ1-6 TRBV6-5 . . TGTGCCAGCAGTTACTTAGTAGGGGGTAATTCACCCCTCCACTTT CASSYLVGGNSPLHF
TRBJ2-7 TRBV7-5 . . TGTGCCAGAAGCCGGAGTCTGGGGGGCAACTACGAGCAGTACTTC CARSRSLGGNYEQYF
TRBJ2-6 TRBV19 . . TGTGCCAGTAGTAGGCAGTTCTCTGGGGCCAACGTCCTGACTTTC CASSRQFSGANVLTF
TRBJ1-5 TRBV2 . . TGTGCCAGCAGTGAGGAGAGGGGTACCAATCAGCCCCAGCATTTT CASSEERGTNQPQHF
TRBJ1-1 TRBV4-1 . . TGCGCCAGCAGCCAAGATGGGGGGAGGACTGAAGCTTTCTTT CASSQDGGRTEAFF
TRBJ1-4 TRBV5-1 . . TGCGCCAGCAGCTTGGACCCAAGGGCTAATGAAAAACTGTTTTTT CASSLDPRANEKLFF
TRBJ1-3 TRBV14 . . TGTGCCAGCAGCCAAGTGGGGTACACCATATATTTT CASSQVGYTIYF
TRBJ2-5 TRBV18 . . TGTGCCAGCTCACCCCCATGGCCTCGGGAGACCCAGTACTTC CASSPPWPRETQYF
TRBJ2-3 TRBV2 . TRBD2 TGTGCCAGCAGTCCCTCTAGCGGGGCGCCAGATACGCAGTATTTT CASSPSSGAPDTQYF
TRBJ1-1 TRBV19 . TRBD1 TGTGCCAGTAGTACTCGACAGGGTGGGTTTTTTACTGAAGCTTTCTTT CASSTRQGGFFTEAFF